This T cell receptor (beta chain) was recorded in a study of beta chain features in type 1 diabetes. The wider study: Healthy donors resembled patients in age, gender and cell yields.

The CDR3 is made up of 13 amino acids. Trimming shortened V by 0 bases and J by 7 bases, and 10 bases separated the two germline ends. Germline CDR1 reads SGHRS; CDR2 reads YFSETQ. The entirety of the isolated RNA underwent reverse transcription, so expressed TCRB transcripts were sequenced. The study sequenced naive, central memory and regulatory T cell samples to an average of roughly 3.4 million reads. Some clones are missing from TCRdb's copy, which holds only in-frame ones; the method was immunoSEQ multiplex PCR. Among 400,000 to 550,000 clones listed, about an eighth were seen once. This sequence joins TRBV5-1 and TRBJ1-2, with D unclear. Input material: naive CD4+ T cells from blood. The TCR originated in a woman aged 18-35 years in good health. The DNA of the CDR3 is TGCGCCAGCAGCTTGGCCGTGGGATCTGGCTACACCTTC. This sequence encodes CASSLAVGSGYTF.